This entry is about one TCR beta chain. The entry originates in a study of cytomegalovirus exposure and HLA in healthy donors. The PCR used 60 Vbeta and 13 Jbeta primers. TCRdb keeps only in-frame clones here, not all; method: immunoSEQ multiplex PCR. The table includes 150,000 to 180,000 clones, roughly 77% detected once. Germline V CDR1 and CDR2: MNHEY, SVGAGI. The V and J ends lost 2 bases and 3 bases respectively, with 10 bases between them. The CDR3 consists of 14 residues. Sequencing was performed on PBMCs. The chain joins TRBV6-5 to TRBJ1-1, with D possibly being TRBD1 (5 bases). This receptor was taken from a man aged 25 to 40 in good health and CMV-seropositive. The DNA for the CDR3 is TGTGCCAGCAGTTACCAAGGGGTTCACACTGAAGCTTTCTTT. Its protein is CASSYQGVHTEAFF.